This T cell receptor (beta chain) originates from a study of blood T cell repertoires in COVID-19. Repertoires were generated with immunoSEQ multiplex PCR, while TCRdb's copy carries only in-frame clones and drops some. The data contain a few hundred thousand clones, roughly nine tenths of them singletons. The CDR3 extends over 15 amino acids. Germline-derived CDR1 and CDR2 are SGHKS and YYEKEE (reference sequence). V lost 2 bases to trimming and J lost 3 bases, with 15 bases between them. The sequenced sample consisted of peripheral blood. V and J are TRBV5-5 and TRBJ2-7; D perhaps matches TRBD2 (5 bases). The sequence came from a woman aged 40 to 50 who had recovered from COVID-19. The CDR3 sequence: CASSLSRGPGYEQYF. The DNA for the CDR3 is TGTGCCAGCAGCTTATCACGAGGGCCGGGCTACGAGCAGTACTTC.